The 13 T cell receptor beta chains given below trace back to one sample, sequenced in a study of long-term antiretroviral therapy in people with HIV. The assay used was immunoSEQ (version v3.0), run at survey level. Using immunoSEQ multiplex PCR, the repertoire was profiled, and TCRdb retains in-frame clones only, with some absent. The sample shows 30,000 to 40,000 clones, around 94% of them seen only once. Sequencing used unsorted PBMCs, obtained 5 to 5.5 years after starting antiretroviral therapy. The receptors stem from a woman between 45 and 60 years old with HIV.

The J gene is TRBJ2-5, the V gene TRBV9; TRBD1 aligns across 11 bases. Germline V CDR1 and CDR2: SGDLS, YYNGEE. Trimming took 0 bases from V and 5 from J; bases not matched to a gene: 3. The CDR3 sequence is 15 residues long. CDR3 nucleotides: TGTGCCAGCAGCGTAGGGACAGGGGGCGGCGAGACCCAGTACTTC. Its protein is CASSVGTGGGETQYF. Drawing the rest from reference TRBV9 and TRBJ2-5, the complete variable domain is DSGVTQTPKHLITATGQRVTLRCSPRSGDLSVYWYQQSLDQGLQFLIQYYNGEERAKGNILERFSAQQFPDLHSELNLSSLELGDSALYFCASSVGTGGGETQYFGPGTRLLVL.

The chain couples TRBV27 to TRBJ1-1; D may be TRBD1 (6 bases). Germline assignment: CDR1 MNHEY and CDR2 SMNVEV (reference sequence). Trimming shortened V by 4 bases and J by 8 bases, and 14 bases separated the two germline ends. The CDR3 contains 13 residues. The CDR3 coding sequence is TGTGCCAGCAGTTATAGACAGGCCCGCGAAGCTTTCTTT. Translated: CASSYRQAREAFF.

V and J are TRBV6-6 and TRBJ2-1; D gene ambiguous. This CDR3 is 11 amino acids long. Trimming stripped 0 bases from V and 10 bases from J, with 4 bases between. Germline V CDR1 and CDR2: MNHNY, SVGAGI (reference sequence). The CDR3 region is CASSYSGEQFF. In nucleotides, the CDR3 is TGTGCCAGCAGTTACTCAGGGGAGCAGTTCTTC.

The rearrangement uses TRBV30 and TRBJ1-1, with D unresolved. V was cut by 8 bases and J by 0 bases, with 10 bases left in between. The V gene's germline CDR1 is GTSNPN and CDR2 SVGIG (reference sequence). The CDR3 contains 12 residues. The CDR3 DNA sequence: TGTGCCCGCGACACTTTGAACACTGAAGCTTTCTTT. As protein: CARDTLNTEAFF.

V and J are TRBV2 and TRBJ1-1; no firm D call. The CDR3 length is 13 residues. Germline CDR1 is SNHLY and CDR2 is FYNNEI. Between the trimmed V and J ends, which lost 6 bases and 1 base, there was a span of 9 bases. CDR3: CASRLQPNTEAFF. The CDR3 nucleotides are TGTGCCAGCAGGTTACAACCGAACACTGAAGCTTTCTTT.

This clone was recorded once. The CDR3 region has the DNA TGCGCCAGCAGTGAGTCCTCTGTTAGCGGGGGTTCAGATACGCAGTATTTT. Translating it yields CASSESSVSGGSDTQYF. The genes are TRBV10-1 and TRBJ2-3, with TRBD2 identical over 9 bases. Looked up from germline, CDR1 is WNHNN and CDR2 is SYGVQD (reference sequence). Losses at the gene ends were 0 bases for V and 4 bases for J; bases not matched to a gene: 8. The CDR3 extends over 17 amino acids.

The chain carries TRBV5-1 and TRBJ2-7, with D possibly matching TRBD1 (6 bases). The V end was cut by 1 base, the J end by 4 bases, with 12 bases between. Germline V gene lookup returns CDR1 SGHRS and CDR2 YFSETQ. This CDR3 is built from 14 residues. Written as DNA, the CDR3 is TGCGCCAGCAGCTTGCAGGGGTGGGGATACGAGCAGTACTTC. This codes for CASSLQGWGYEQYF.

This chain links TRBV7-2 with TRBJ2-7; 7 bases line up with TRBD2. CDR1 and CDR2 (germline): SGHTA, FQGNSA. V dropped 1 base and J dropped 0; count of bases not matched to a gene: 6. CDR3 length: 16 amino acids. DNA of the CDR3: TGTGCCAGCAGCTTAGTAGGGCTAGCGGACTCCTACGAGCAGTACTTC. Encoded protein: CASSLVGLADSYEQYF.

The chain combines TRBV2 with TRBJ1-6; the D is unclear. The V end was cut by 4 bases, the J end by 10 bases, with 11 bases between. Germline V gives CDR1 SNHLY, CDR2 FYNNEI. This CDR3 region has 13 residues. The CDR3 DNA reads TGTGCCAGCAGTGTACAGCCTAGGTCACCCCTCCACTTT. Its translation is CASSVQPRSPLHF. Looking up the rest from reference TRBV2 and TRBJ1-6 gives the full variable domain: EPEVTQTPSHQVTQMGQEVILRCVPISNHLYFYWYRQILGQKVEFLVSFYNNEISEKSEIFDDQFSVERPDGSNFTLKIRSTKLEDSAMYFCASSVQPRSPLHFGNGTRLTVT.

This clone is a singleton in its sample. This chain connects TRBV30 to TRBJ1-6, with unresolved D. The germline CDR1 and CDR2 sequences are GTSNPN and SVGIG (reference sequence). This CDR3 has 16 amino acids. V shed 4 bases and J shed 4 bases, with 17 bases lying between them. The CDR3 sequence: CAWTVMGGLYNSPLHF. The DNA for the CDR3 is TGTGCCTGGACCGTTATGGGCGGTCTGTATAATTCACCCCTCCACTTT.

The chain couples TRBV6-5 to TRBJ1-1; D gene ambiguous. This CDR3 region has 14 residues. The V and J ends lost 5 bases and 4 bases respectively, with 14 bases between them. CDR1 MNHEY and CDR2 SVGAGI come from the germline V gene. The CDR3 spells CASSASTGVTEAFF. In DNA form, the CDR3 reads TGTGCCAGCAGTGCTTCGACTGGGGTCACTGAAGCTTTCTTT.

The CDR3: CASSLAGNYGYTF. The CDR3 region has the DNA TGTGCCAGCAGCTTGGCAGGGAACTATGGCTACACCTTC. The chain couples TRBV5-6 to TRBJ1-2; TRBD1 is a possible D gene (5 bases). The CDR3 is made up of 13 amino acids. V was pared by 0 bases and J by 2 bases, with 5 bases between. The V gene's germline CDR1 is SGHDT and CDR2 YYEEEE.

The CDR3 here is CASSLMGQGNEKLFF. The CDR3 DNA sequence: TGTGCCAGCAGCTTGATGGGACAGGGGAATGAAAAACTGTTTTTT. The chain combines TRBV5-5 with TRBJ1-4; 10 bases are a match to TRBD1. From germline, CDR1 is SGHKS and CDR2 YYEKEE (reference sequence). The length of the CDR3 is 15 residues. The ends lost 1 base at V and 5 bases at J; junction bases unmatched: 2.